This TCR beta chain appears in the sequencing data of a study of T cell changes during pregnancy in multiple sclerosis. This table comes from immunoSEQ multiplex PCR, and its TCRdb copy is limited to in-frame clones, with some not included. The sample has about 68,000 clones; 90% are singletons. V lost 0 bases, J lost 1 base, and 10 bases lay in between. Germline V CDR1 and CDR2: SGHRS, YFSETQ. The CDR3 consists of 15 residues. The sequencing here drew on peripheral blood, taken in the third trimester of pregnancy. The sequence derives from a female donor with multiple sclerosis, enrolled in a pregnancy study. V and J are TRBV5-1 and TRBJ1-1; D is perhaps TRBD1 (5 bases). The DNA of the CDR3 is TGCGCCAGCAGCTTGGAGGTGGGGCCGAACACTGAAGCTTTCTTT. Translated: CASSLEVGPNTEAFF.